This T cell receptor (beta chain) was sequenced for a study of blood T cell repertoires in COVID-19. CDR1 is WSHSY and CDR2 is SAAADI in the germline V gene. The CDR3 loop spans 16 amino acids. With 0 bases clipped from V and 0 bases from J, the junction kept 4 bases outside the gene matches. The assay was immunoSEQ multiplex PCR, and TCRdb's table has in-frame clones only and misses some. The sample comprises roughly 160,000 clones, around 80% of which are singletons, and 3% to 3.5% rests with the top ten. The origin of this receptor is an older woman who had recovered from COVID-19. Sample: PBMCs or T cells enriched from blood (not recorded which). This chain uses TRBV10-2 with TRBJ1-1; 7 bases line up with TRBD1. The CDR3: CASSESRGLVNTEAFF. CDR3 DNA sequence: TGCGCCAGCAGTGAGTCGAGGGGGCTCGTGAACACTGAAGCTTTCTTT.